What follows is one TCR beta chain and its context. Its antigen is currently unknown. The repertoire was sequenced with immunoSEQ multiplex PCR; TCRdb's copy has only in-frame clones and lacks some. Altogether hundreds of thousands of clones are present, around 87% being singletons, with the ten largest covering 2% to 2.5%. Trimming shortened V by 4 bases and J by 6 bases, and 18 bases separated the two germline ends. CDR3 length equals 16 residues. Germline CDR1 reads MDHEN; CDR2 reads SYDVKM. The data derive from a study of cytomegalovirus exposure and HLA in healthy donors. Study outcomes and limitations: A few CMV-associated chains were confirmed in vitro to be specific for CMV antigens. Cytomegalovirus status was reportedly diagnosed by the classifier with high sensitivity and specificity. Rarity characterized most TCR sequences, yet some public TCRs appeared in many donors.

The chain carries TRBV28 and TRBJ2-2; perhaps TRBD1 as D (6 bases). Input material: PBMCs. The receptor was derived from a woman aged 18 to 35 in good health and CMV-seropositive. The CDR3 here is CASSSLGQGNPGELFF. The CDR3 region has the DNA TGTGCCAGCAGTTCCCTAGGGCAGGGGAATCCCGGGGAGCTGTTTTTT.